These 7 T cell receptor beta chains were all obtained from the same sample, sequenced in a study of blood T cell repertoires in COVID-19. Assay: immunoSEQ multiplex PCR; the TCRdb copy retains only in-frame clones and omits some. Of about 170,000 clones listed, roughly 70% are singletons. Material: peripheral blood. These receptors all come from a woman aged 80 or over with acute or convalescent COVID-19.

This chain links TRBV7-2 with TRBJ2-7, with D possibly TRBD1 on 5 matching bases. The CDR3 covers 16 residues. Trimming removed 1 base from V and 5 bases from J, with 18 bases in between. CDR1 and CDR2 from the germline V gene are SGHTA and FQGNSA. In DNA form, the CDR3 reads TGTGCCAGCAGCTTAGTAGGCGGCAGGGTATACGACGAGCAGTACTTC. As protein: CASSLVGGRVYDEQYF.

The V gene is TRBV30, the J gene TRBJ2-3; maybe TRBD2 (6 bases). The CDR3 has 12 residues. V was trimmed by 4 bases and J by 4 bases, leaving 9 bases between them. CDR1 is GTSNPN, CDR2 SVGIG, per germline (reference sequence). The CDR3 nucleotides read TGTGCCTGGAAGGGAGGATCAGATACGCAGTATTTT. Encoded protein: CAWKGGSDTQYF.

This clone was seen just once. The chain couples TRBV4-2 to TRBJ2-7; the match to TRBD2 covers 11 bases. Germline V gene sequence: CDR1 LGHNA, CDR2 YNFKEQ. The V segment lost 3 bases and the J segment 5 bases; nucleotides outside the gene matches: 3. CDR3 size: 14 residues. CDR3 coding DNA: TGTGCCAGCAGCCAGACTAGCGGGACAAACGAGCAGTACTTC. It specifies CASSQTSGTNEQYF.

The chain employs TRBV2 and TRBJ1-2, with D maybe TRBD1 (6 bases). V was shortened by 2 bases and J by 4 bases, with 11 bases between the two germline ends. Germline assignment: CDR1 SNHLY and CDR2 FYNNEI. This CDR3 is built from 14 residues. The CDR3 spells CASSEQGSVYGYTF. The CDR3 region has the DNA TGTGCCAGCAGTGAACAGGGGTCGGTCTATGGCTACACCTTC. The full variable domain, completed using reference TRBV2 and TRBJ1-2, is EPEVTQTPSHQVTQMGQEVILRCVPISNHLYFYWYRQILGQKVEFLVSFYNNEISEKSEIFDDQFSVERPDGSNFTLKIRSTKLEDSAMYFCASSEQGSVYGYTFGSGTRLTVV.

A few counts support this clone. The CDR3 nucleotides are TGTGCCAGCAGTGCCAAAAGGGGTTTCTGGGAAGAGACCCAGTACTTC. It yields the protein CASSAKRGFWEETQYF. V is TRBV28 and J is TRBJ2-5, with D perhaps TRBD1 (5 bases). Germline V gene data show CDR1 as MDHEN and CDR2 as SYDVKM. V lost 5 bases, J lost 3 bases, and 19 bases lay in between. The CDR3 has 16 amino acids.

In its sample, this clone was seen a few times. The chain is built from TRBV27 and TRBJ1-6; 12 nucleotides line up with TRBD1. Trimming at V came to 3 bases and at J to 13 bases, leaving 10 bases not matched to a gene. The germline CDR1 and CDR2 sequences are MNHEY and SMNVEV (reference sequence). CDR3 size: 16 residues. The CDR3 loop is CASSFTAGTGGRPLHF. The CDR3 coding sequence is TGTGCCAGCAGTTTCACCGCTGGGACAGGGGGCCGGCCCCTCCACTTT.

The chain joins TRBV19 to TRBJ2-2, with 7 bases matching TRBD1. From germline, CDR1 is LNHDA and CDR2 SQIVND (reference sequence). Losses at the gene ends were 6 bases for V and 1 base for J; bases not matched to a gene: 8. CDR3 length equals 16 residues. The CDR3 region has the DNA TGTGCCAGTAGATGGGGACAGCTTTTGAACACCGGGGAGCTGTTTTTT. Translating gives CASRWGQLLNTGELFF.